This TCR beta chain was found in a study of T cell repertoires and leukemia-associated antigens. As for the study in general: Each sample gave roughly 3.3 to 5.0 million effective reads.

The CD3+ T cells first had an overnight rest without serum. Within the sample, this clonotype is medium-sized. Its specificity is not known. TCRdb fed the 5' RACE reads into MiXCR, producing one record per CDR3 protein. The sample holds 11,000 to 15,000 distinct CDR3 sequences, about 39% seen once. Study conclusions and caveats: Expanded clones' antigen specificity and function were not directly tested.

The germline V gene has CDR1 LGHNA and CDR2 YNFKEQ. Between the trimmed V and J ends, which lost 2 bases and 0 bases, there was a span of 8 bases. The length of the CDR3 is 15 residues. The material sequenced was CD3+ T cells sorted from blood and cultured. The chain joins TRBV4-2 to TRBJ2-4; maybe TRBD1 (6 bases). This sequence was found in a female donor in good health. The CDR3 is CASSQQGLAKNIQYF. As DNA, the CDR3 is TGTGCCAGCAGCCAACAGGGGCTAGCCAAAAACATTCAGTACTTC.